The 2 T cell receptor beta chains in this list originate from one sample, sequenced in a study of PD-1 blockade in classical Hodgkin lymphoma. Sequenced by immunoSEQ multiplex PCR; TCRdb stores in-frame clones only, minus some. The sample has 66,000 or so clones, 71% seen once. All trial patients relapsed after autologous stem cell transplantation. Sequenced here: peripheral blood mononuclear cells (PBMCs), sampled before the second cycle of nivolumab. These receptors were obtained from a human donor with classical Hodgkin lymphoma.

This clone appeared many times. The chain carries TRBV30 and TRBJ2-7, with a tentative D call TRBD2 (5 bases). This CDR3 comprises 12 residues. Per the germline V gene, CDR1 is GTSNPN and CDR2 is SVGIG (reference sequence). Trimming cost V 4 bases and J 5 bases, with 12 bases left between them. CDR3 sequence (DNA): TGTGCCTGGAATCGGGAAGGCAACGAGCAGTACTTC. Its protein is CAWNREGNEQYF.

This clone was observed a few times. This chain connects TRBV6-5 to TRBJ1-5, with TRBD1 as a possible D gene (5 bases). The CDR3 has 15 amino acids. V lost 6 bases and J lost 2, with 14 bases in between. Germline CDR1 is MNHEY and CDR2 is SVGAGI. The CDR3 coding sequence is TGTGCCAGCAGCGCCCTAGGGGCTGGCAATCAGCCCCAGCATTTT. Translating it yields CASSALGAGNQPQHF.